The 13 T cell receptor beta chains given below trace back to one sample, sequenced in a study of blood T cell repertoires in COVID-19 (TCRdb year 2020). Libraries were prepared through the immunoSEQ multiplex PCR assay. In its TCRdb copy, this immuneACCESS table keeps in-frame sequences only and misses some clones. Where compared with another copy, unresolved V genes explain less than half of these, and the others have no known cause. The sample table shows about 310,000 clones, and 90% are seen once. Clones ranked in the top ten supply 3.5% to 4.5% of the sample. Sequencing was carried out using PBMCs or T cells enriched from blood (not recorded which). These receptors originate from a young woman with acute COVID-19.

The chain couples TRBV9 to TRBJ2-2; TRBD1 matches at 7 bases. Per the germline V gene, CDR1 is SGDLS and CDR2 is YYNGEE. CDR3 length equals 17 residues. The V and J ends lost 3 bases and 6 bases, in that order; junction bases with no gene match: 14. The CDR3 sequence is CASSAETGVGYAGELFF. The CDR3 DNA reads as TGTGCCAGCAGCGCCGAAACAGGGGTGGGATATGCCGGGGAGCTGTTTTTT.

This clone was counted only a few times. The V gene is TRBV5-8, the J gene TRBJ1-2; 7 bases match TRBD1. This CDR3 contains 14 residues. V was pared by 0 bases and J by 8 bases, with 7 bases of the junction left unmatched. Germline V CDR1 and CDR2: SGHTS, YDEGEE. Written as DNA, the CDR3 is TGTGCCAGCAGCTTGGAGACAGGGATGAGGGGCTACACCTTC. Translated: CASSLETGMRGYTF.

V usage is TRBV6-5 and J usage is TRBJ2-7, with 13 bases identical to TRBD2. CDR3 length equals 16 residues. The germline gives CDR1 MNHEY, CDR2 SVGAGI. J lost 1 base, V lost 0 bases, and 0 bases had no gene match. The CDR3 nucleotides are TGTGCCAGCAGTTACTCGGGACTAGCGGGGTCCTACGAGCAGTACTTC. It specifies CASSYSGLAGSYEQYF.

This sequence joins TRBV28 and TRBJ2-2; D is undetermined. Germline loops: CDR1 MDHEN, CDR2 SYDVKM. The CDR3 is 12 amino acids. V was cut by 3 bases and J by 5 bases, with 4 bases left in between. The CDR3 loop reads CASSFRTGELFF. The CDR3 bases are TGTGCCAGCAGTTTCCGGACCGGGGAGCTGTTTTTT.

Comments on this clone: Germline and junction disagree at one end, which may indicate a read error. The chain links TRBV18 to TRBJ1-3, with 9 nucleotides matching TRBD1. CDR1 and CDR2 from the germline V gene are KGHSH and LQKENI. The CDR3 sequence is 16 residues long. CDR3 DNA sequence: TGTGCCAGCTCACCACCCCCAGACAGGGGGGGAAGCACCATATATTTT. This encodes CASSPPPDRGGSTIYF.

V and J are TRBV7-2 and TRBJ1-2, with unresolved D. CDR3 length: 15 residues. CDR1 is SGHTA and CDR2 is FQGNSA in the germline V gene. Trimming cost V 2 bases and J 0 bases, with 10 bases left between them. CDR3 coding DNA: TGTGCCAGCAGCTTACTTAACAGCCCTAACTATGGCTACACCTTC. It encodes CASSLLNSPNYGYTF.

This sequence joins TRBV21-1 and TRBJ2-7; TRBD1 is taken as the D call from the table, unchecked against the DNA. TRBV21-1 is deemed a pseudogene. The CDR3 loop spans 14 amino acids. DNA of the CDR3: TGTGCCAGCAGCAATCTATCAGGGTCCTACGAGCAGTACTTC. Protein product: CASSNLSGSYEQYF.

The CDR3 coding sequence is TGTGCCAGCTCCCACAACAGGGGGTTGGAGACCCAGTACTTC. Translating it yields CASSHNRGLETQYF. The chain combines TRBV5-4 with TRBJ2-5, with 8 bases that match TRBD1. The junction had 10 bases not matched to a gene; V was cut back by 7 bases and J by 5 bases. Germline-derived CDR1 and CDR2 are SGHNT and YYREEE (reference sequence). This CDR3 spans 14 amino acids. The whole variable domain, filled in from reference TRBV5-4 and TRBJ2-5, reads ETGVTQSPTHLIKTRGQQVTLRCSSQSGHNTVSWYQQALGQGPQFIFQYYREEENGRGNFPPRFSGLQFPNYSSELNVNALELDDSALYLCASSHNRGLETQYFGPGTRLLVL.

The CDR3 DNA sequence: TGTGCCAGCAGCGGGACTAGCGGGAGGGTCTCCTACGAGCAGTACTTC. Amino acid sequence: CASSGTSGRVSYEQYF. The gene calls are TRBV7-9 and TRBJ2-7; 16 bases align to TRBD2. Germline CDR1 SEHNR, CDR2 FQNEAQ (reference sequence). V shed 5 bases, J shed 0 bases, and the junction held 1 base outside the gene matches. This CDR3 is 16 amino acids long.

The chain has TRBV27 and TRBJ2-3; 8 bases are a match to TRBD1. This CDR3 comprises 14 residues. With 3 bases clipped from V and 3 bases from J, the junction kept 2 bases outside the gene matches. CDR1 MNHEY and CDR2 SMNVEV come from the germline V gene (reference sequence). The CDR3 reads CASSFQGATDTQYF. The CDR3 nucleotides are TGTGCCAGCAGTTTCCAGGGGGCAACAGATACGCAGTATTTT.

V and J are TRBV2 and TRBJ2-6; possible D gene TRBD2, 5 bases. The CDR3 sequence is 16 residues long. Germline CDR1 reads SNHLY; CDR2 reads FYNNEI. Between the trimmed V and J ends, which lost 2 bases and 2 bases, there was a span of 10 bases. Here the CDR3 reads CASSEMVRAGANVLTF. CDR3 sequence (DNA): TGTGCCAGCAGTGAAATGGTGAGGGCTGGGGCCAACGTCCTGACTTTC.

The chain employs TRBV2 and TRBJ1-5; unclear D gene. The CDR3 spans 14 residues. CDR1 is SNHLY, CDR2 FYNNEI, per germline. V gave up 3 bases and J gave up 1 base, with 7 bases separating them. The CDR3 region has the DNA TGTGCCAGCAGTGATTTCACAAGCAATCAGCCCCAGCATTTT. Amino acid sequence: CASSDFTSNQPQHF.

This clone was picked up a small number of times. The J gene is TRBJ1-5, the V gene TRBV28, with TRBD1 matching 10 bases. The CDR3 consists of 15 residues. The J segment lost 2 bases and the V segment lost 6 bases, leaving 4 bases of the junction unmatched. Per germline, CDR1 MDHEN and CDR2 SYDVKM. CDR3 nucleotides: TGTGCCAGCAGCCAGGGGACAGGGGGCAATCAGCCCCAGCATTTT. It yields the protein CASSQGTGGNQPQHF.